These 17 T cell receptor beta chains share one sample of origin, sequenced in a study of patients and donors after allogeneic stem cell transplantation. TCRdb independently ran MiXCR on the RT-PCR reads; one entry per CDR3 protein. The sample contains some 960,000 distinct CDR3 sequences, roughly 18% of which appear only once. The source material was blood, either unsorted or a sorted T cell fraction (not recorded which). Every receptor here comes from a human donor who was either an allogeneic HSCT recipient or a stem cell or donor lymphocyte infusion donor (not recorded which). It is not recorded whose cells these are; they may come from a transplant donor.

This clonotype was counted between two and nine times. The chain recombines TRBV24-1 with TRBJ1-1; 12 bases are shared with TRBD1. CDR3 size: 14 residues. Trimming took 2 bases from V and 11 from J; bases not matched to a gene: 5. Germline CDR1 reads KGHDR; CDR2 reads SFDVKD. CDR3 in amino acids: CATSDWGQGAVAFF. CDR3 coding DNA: TGTGCCACCAGTGATTGGGGACAGGGGGCCGTGGCTTTCTTT.

This chain connects TRBV4-3 to TRBJ2-2; perhaps D is TRBD1 or TRBD2 (5 bases each). CDR1 LGHNA and CDR2 YSLEER come from the germline V gene. With 8 bases removed from V and 6 bases from J, the gap between germline ends came to 28 bases. This CDR3 spans 18 amino acids. CDR3 nucleotides: TGCGCCAGCGGACACCCAGAGGGGCTAGACGATGGGTCCGGGGAGCTGTTTTTT. It translates to CASGHPEGLDDGSGELFF.

Comment on this clonotype: The junction departs from the called germline gene at one end, perhaps through a read error. CDR3 amino acids: CASRLADHNSPLHF. CDR3 bases: TGCGCCAGCAGGTTGGCAGACCATAATTCACCCCTCCACTTT. V gene TRBV5-1 combines with J gene TRBJ1-6; D uncertain. CDR1 SGHRS and CDR2 YFSETQ come from the germline V gene. CDR3 length: 14 residues.

This clonotype was seen a few times. The V and J genes are TRBV6-2 or TRBV6-3 and TRBJ2-7; either TRBD1 or TRBD2 may supply D (5 bases each). Germline CDR1 MNHEY, CDR2 SVGEGT. The CDR3 sequence is 17 residues long. The V end lost 0 bases, the J end lost 4 bases, and 19 bases lay between the germline ends. CDR3 nucleotides: TGTGCCAGCAGTTACTCGATATATGGGGGAGTAGCGTACGAGCAGTACTTC. This codes for CASSYSIYGGVAYEQYF.

This clonotype showed up just a few times. The chain recombines TRBV20-1 with TRBJ1-1, with unresolved D. This CDR3 contains 16 residues. Germline CDR1 DFQATT, CDR2 SNEGSKA (reference sequence). V was pared by 2 bases and J by 1 base, with 17 bases between. The CDR3 region has the DNA TGCAGTGCTAGAATCCGGGTGCCCTCCCCGAACACTGAAGCTTTCTTT. Translating gives CSARIRVPSPNTEAFF.

The chain carries TRBV20-1 and TRBJ2-7; 8 bases fit TRBD2. Germline-derived CDR1 and CDR2 are DFQATT and SNEGSKA (reference sequence). V shed 0 bases, J shed 3 bases, and the junction held 7 bases outside the gene matches. The CDR3 is 15 amino acids. In nucleotides, the CDR3 is TGCAGTGCTAGAGACCGCATTAGCGGGGTCTACGAGCAGTACTTC. Protein product: CSARDRISGVYEQYF.

The rearrangement joins TRBV12-3 or TRBV12-4 to TRBJ2-6; D is undetermined. V was trimmed by 3 bases and J by 0 bases, leaving 9 bases between them. The CDR3 has 16 residues. The CDR3 spells CASSFRSSSGANVLTF. The CDR3 nucleotides are TGTGCCAGCAGTTTCCGGTCTAGCTCTGGGGCCAACGTCCTGACTTTC.

The chain joins TRBV20-1 to TRBJ1-2, with 9 positions matching TRBD1. Germline lookup yields CDR1 DFQATT and CDR2 SNEGSKA (reference sequence). With 6 bases clipped from V and 8 bases from J, the junction kept 7 bases outside the gene matches. This CDR3 is built from 12 residues. CDR3 DNA sequence: TGCAGTGCAACGGGACAGGGAAGGGGCTACACCTTC. Protein: CSATGQGRGYTF.

This clonotype showed up just a few times. The chain has TRBV20-1 and TRBJ1-5; D is unresolved. From germline, CDR1 is DFQATT and CDR2 SNEGSKA (reference sequence). The CDR3 has 13 amino acids. Trimming stripped 4 bases from V and 6 bases from J, with 13 bases between. In nucleotides, the CDR3 is TGCAGTGCTACCACACTACCTTCTCAGCCCCAGCATTTT. Amino acids: CSATTLPSQPQHF.

This rearrangement joins TRBV10-3 to TRBJ2-1, with D unresolved. The germline gives CDR1 ENHRY, CDR2 SYGVKD. V shed 10 bases and J shed 5 bases, with 12 bases lying between them. The CDR3 sequence is 12 residues long. In DNA, the CDR3 is TGTGCCACCCGGGCCCTTGACAATGAGCAGTTCTTC. Translated, it gives CATRALDNEQFF.

The chain links TRBV20-1 to TRBJ1-4; 7 bases are shared with TRBD1. CDR3 size: 14 residues. V was clipped by 3 bases and J by 15 bases; unmatched bases: 16. Germline V lookup: CDR1 DFQATT, CDR2 SNEGSKA (reference sequence). CDR3 amino acids: CSASLAGGPTTVFF. The CDR3 nucleotides are TGCAGTGCTAGTTTGGCAGGGGGACCGACTACAGTGTTTTTT.

This chain connects TRBV20-1 to TRBJ2-7; D might be TRBD2 (5 bases). CDR3 length: 15 residues. Trimming left V 0 bases short and J 1 base short, with 13 bases between. Germline CDR1 DFQATT, CDR2 SNEGSKA (reference sequence). CDR3 nucleotides: TGCAGTGCTAGAGACCCGCGGGCAGCTTCCTACGAGCAGTACTTC. Amino acids: CSARDPRAASYEQYF.

This clonotype was picked up many times. The chain couples TRBV12-3 or TRBV12-4 to TRBJ2-7; D possibly corresponds to TRBD2 (7 bases). The CDR3 loop spans 13 amino acids. Trimming shortened V by 7 bases and J by 4 bases, and 14 bases separated the two germline ends. The CDR3 DNA follows: TGTGCCAGCAAAAGGGGGGGGGTGTACGAGCAGTACTTC. Translation: CASKRGGVYEQYF.

The chain has TRBV5-1 and TRBJ2-3, with 7 nucleotides matching TRBD1. Trimming cost V 4 bases and J 3 bases; bases outside gene matches: 11. The CDR3 sequence is 16 residues long. Germline V CDR1 and CDR2: SGHRS, YFSETQ. Here the CDR3 DNA reads TGCGCCAGCAGCCTTATCACAGGGGAATGGACAGATACGCAGTATTTT. This sequence encodes CASSLITGEWTDTQYF.

The chain has TRBV5-1 and TRBJ2-5; tentatively, D is TRBD1 (5 bases). The CDR3 has 13 amino acids. Germline CDR1 and CDR2: SGHRS and YFSETQ. V was clipped by 4 bases and J by 5 bases, with 12 bases between them. The CDR3 DNA follows: TGCGCCAGCAGCCCCAGGGTTGAGGAGACCCAGTACTTC. Encoded protein: CASSPRVEETQYF. Full variable domain (missing parts from reference TRBV5-1 and TRBJ2-5): KAGVTQTPRYLIKTRGQQVTLSCSPISGHRSVSWYQQTPGQGLQFLFEYFSETQRNKGNFPGRFSGRQFSNSRSEMNVSTLELGDSALYLCASSPRVEETQYFGPGTRLLVL.

The chain has TRBV4-3 and TRBJ2-7; TRBD1 is a possible D gene (5 bases). The CDR3 has 15 amino acids. Looked up from germline, CDR1 is LGHNA and CDR2 is YSLEER. The ends were cut back, 0 bases at V and 4 bases at J, with 13 bases in the middle. The CDR3 region is CASSQDRARVYEQYF. CDR3 nucleotides: TGCGCCAGCAGCCAAGATCGGGCCAGGGTGTACGAGCAGTACTTC.

This clonotype was counted only a few times. The J gene is TRBJ2-5, the V gene TRBV4-3, with 8 bases aligning to TRBD1. The trim removed 1 base at V and 5 bases at J, leaving 18 bases unmatched. CDR3 size: 19 residues. CDR1 LGHNA and CDR2 YSLEER come from the germline V gene. As DNA, the CDR3 is TGCGCCAGCAGCCAAGGGCAGGGGGCGATTTTCCCTTTAGTGGAGACCCAGTACTTC. It codes for CASSQGQGAIFPLVETQYF.